The next 28 T cell receptor beta chains were all read from a single sample in a study of post-analysis software for immune sequencing data. The library was made from cDNA and included unique molecular identifiers. TCRdb processed the PCR reads anew with MiXCR; each CDR3 protein has one entry. The sample lists around 770,000 distinct CDR3 sequences; under 60% were seen once. The antigens for these receptors are not known. Points from the study as a whole: Controls had lower frequencies than patients of about 5 TRBV segments, which included TRBV5-6, TRBV5-1 and TRBV20-1.

The sample comprised blood. The origin of the receptors is a girl under 18 with multiple sclerosis.

This clonotype has more than one count but fewer than ten. The chain employs TRBV20-1 and TRBJ2-3, with 7 nucleotides matching TRBD2. V gave up 6 bases and J gave up 0 bases; unmatched junction bases: 12. The CDR3 has 16 amino acids. Germline V gives CDR1 DFQATT, CDR2 SNEGSKA (reference sequence). The CDR3 sequence is CSAARASGGSTDTQYF. In DNA, the CDR3 is TGCAGTGCCGCCAGGGCTAGCGGAGGGAGCACAGATACGCAGTATTTT.

The table lists this clonotype with a few counts. J is TRBJ2-7 and V is TRBV5-1, with 10 bases lining up with TRBD1. With 4 bases clipped from V and 5 bases from J, the junction kept 9 bases outside the gene matches. Per the germline V gene, CDR1 is SGHRS and CDR2 is YFSETQ. The CDR3 has 15 amino acids. The CDR3 protein is CASSPPGQGWHEQYF. The CDR3, as DNA: TGCGCCAGCAGCCCTCCGGGACAGGGGTGGCACGAGCAGTACTTC. The complete variable domain, with remaining parts taken from reference TRBV5-1 and TRBJ2-7, reads KAGVTQTPRYLIKTRGQQVTLSCSPISGHRSVSWYQQTPGQGLQFLFEYFSETQRNKGNFPGRFSGRQFSNSRSEMNVSTLELGDSALYLCASSPPGQGWHEQYFGPGTRLTVT.

CDR3 DNA sequence: TGCAGCGCGACAGGGGCCTCTGGGGCCAACGTCCTGACTTTC. Protein: CSATGASGANVLTF. The chain joins TRBV29-1 to TRBJ2-6, with 8 bases that match TRBD1. Looked up from germline, CDR1 is SQVTM and CDR2 is ANQGSEA. Trimming cost V 7 bases and J 0 bases; bases outside gene matches: 2. CDR3 length: 14 residues.

The chain employs TRBV20-1 and TRBJ2-1, with TRBD2 as a possible D gene (5 bases). The CDR3 runs to 14 residues. Germline values: CDR1 DFQATT, CDR2 SNEGSKA (reference sequence). V was pared by 3 bases and J by 4 bases, with 13 bases between. Here the CDR3 reads CSASHPDSYNEQFF. The CDR3 coding sequence is TGCAGTGCTAGTCATCCGGACTCTTACAATGAGCAGTTCTTC.

The CDR3 bases are TGTGCCAGCAGGGGATTGCAGGGTCAAGAGACCCAGTACTTC. It translates to CASRGLQGQETQYF. The chain links TRBV12-3 or TRBV12-4 to TRBJ2-5, with D possibly matching TRBD1 (5 bases). Trimming cost V 6 bases and J 2 bases, with 13 bases left between them. The CDR3 extends over 14 amino acids.

This clonotype was seen at least ten times. J is TRBJ2-7 and V is TRBV27; unclear D gene. The CDR3 length is 13 residues. The V gene's germline CDR1 is MNHEY and CDR2 SMNVEV (reference sequence). The ends were cut back, 6 bases at V and 1 base at J, with 10 bases in the middle. CDR3 residues: CASSLSRSYEQYF. The CDR3 nucleotides read TGTGCCAGCAGCTTAAGCAGGTCCTACGAGCAGTACTTC.

The gene calls are TRBV4-2 and TRBJ2-7; D gene ambiguous. V lost 0 bases to trimming and J lost 0 bases, with 18 bases between them. The CDR3 loop spans 18 amino acids. Germline V lookup: CDR1 LGHNA, CDR2 YNFKEQ. The CDR3 reads CASSQELWSAPSSYEQYF. The CDR3 DNA follows: TGTGCCAGCAGCCAAGAACTCTGGAGCGCTCCGAGCTCCTACGAGCAGTACTTC.

This clonotype was recorded a few times. The chain combines TRBV6-5 with TRBJ1-5; perhaps TRBD1 as D (5 bases). Germline values: CDR1 MNHEY, CDR2 SVGAGI. The CDR3 loop spans 12 amino acids. Trimming removed 5 bases from V and 6 bases from J, with 8 bases in between. CDR3 bases: TGTGCCAGCAGTGGCGGGGGTCAGCCCCAGCATTTT. Protein product: CASSGGGQPQHF.

The chain uses TRBV20-1 and TRBJ2-1, with 10 nucleotides matching TRBD2. Germline assignment: CDR1 DFQATT and CDR2 SNEGSKA (reference sequence). The ends lost 5 bases at V and 6 bases at J; junction bases unmatched: 13. This CDR3 spans 16 amino acids. CDR3 coding DNA: TGCAGTGCTTGGCCAAGGTCTAGCGGGAGTGGCAATGAGCAGTTCTTC. It codes for CSAWPRSSGSGNEQFF.

V is TRBV12-3 or TRBV12-4 and J is TRBJ2-7, with TRBD2 identical over 7 bases. CDR3 length: 14 residues. J gave up 2 bases and V 3 bases, and 4 bases lay outside the gene matches. For the CDR3, the DNA is TGTGCCAGCAGTTTCAGGGAGGGTCCCTACGAGCAGTACTTC. Translated, it gives CASSFREGPYEQYF.

This clonotype appeared a single time. One end of the junction does not line up with germline, which may come from a read error. V is TRBV7-9 and J is TRBJ1-1; perhaps TRBD1 as D (5 bases). The CDR3 totals 16 residues. Per the germline V gene, CDR1 is SEHNR and CDR2 is FQNEAQ (reference sequence). The CDR3 sequence: CASSRPTGLTNTGAFF. The CDR3 region has the DNA TGTGCCAGCAGCCGTCCGACGGGACTCACGAACACTGGAGCTTTCTTT.

The chain is built from TRBV5-6 and TRBJ2-1; D is undetermined. Germline V lookup: CDR1 SGHDT, CDR2 YYEEEE. With 0 bases removed from V and 8 bases from J, the gap between germline ends came to 6 bases. CDR3 size: 12 residues. The CDR3 DNA reads TGTGCCAGCAGCTTGGTAGGGCATGAGCAGTTCTTC. Its translation is CASSLVGHEQFF.

A word on this clonotype: Relative to the germline gene, one junction end is altered; a read error may explain this. The rearrangement uses TRBV7-2 and TRBJ2-2, with D perhaps TRBD1 (6 bases). Germline loops: CDR1 SGHTA, CDR2 FQGNSA. The CDR3 is made up of 14 amino acids. CDR3 amino acids: CASSLDRATGERFF. CDR3 DNA: TGTGCCAGCAGCTTAGACAGGGCGACCGGGGAGCGGTTTTTT.

This clonotype was observed a few times. The CDR3 nucleotides are TGCAGCGTTGATTCCAGGGAGAGCTATGGCTACACCTTC. This codes for CSVDSRESYGYTF. This chain links TRBV29-1 with TRBJ1-2; tentative D call: TRBD1 (5 bases). CDR3 length: 13 amino acids. CDR1 is SQVTM, CDR2 ANQGSEA, per germline. V was shortened by 3 bases and J by 4 bases, with 12 bases between the two germline ends. The entire variable domain, with the rest obtained from reference TRBV29-1 and TRBJ1-2, is as follows: SAVISQKPSRDICQRGTSLTIQCQVDSQVTMMFWYRQQPGQSLTLIATANQGSEATYESGFVIDKFPISRPNLTFSTLTVSNMSPEDSSIYLCSVDSRESYGYTFGSGTRLTVV.

This sequence joins TRBV11-2 and TRBJ2-5; possibly TRBD2 for D (6 bases). With the DNA end fitting TRBJ2-7 better, the J assignment may be wrong. The CDR3 has 16 amino acids. CDR1 is SGHAT, CDR2 FQNNGV, per germline. The CDR3 sequence: CASSENPGLFYYEQYF. The DNA for the CDR3 is TGTGCCAGCAGCGAAAACCCGGGACTCTTTTATTACGAGCAGTACTTC.

The rearrangement joins TRBV5-1 to TRBJ2-3; perhaps TRBD1 as D (6 bases). The germline V and J ends were trimmed by 4 bases and 4 bases, with 13 bases remaining between them. This CDR3 comprises 14 residues. CDR1 and CDR2 (germline): SGHRS, YFSETQ. The CDR3 is CASSLGANSDTQYF. CDR3 DNA: TGCGCCAGCAGCCTGGGGGCGAACTCAGATACGCAGTATTTT.

The chain links TRBV12-3 or TRBV12-4 to TRBJ2-4; D remains ambiguous. The J call may be mistaken, given a closer DNA end match to TRBJ2-7. The CDR3 is 13 amino acids. DNA of the CDR3: TGTGCCAGCAGTTATAATAGCAATTACGAGCAGTACTTC. It codes for CASSYNSNYEQYF.

The J gene is TRBJ2-3, the V gene TRBV7-2, with 9 bases that match TRBD2. The CDR3 spans 16 residues. Losses at the gene ends were 1 base for V and 3 bases for J; bases not matched to a gene: 5. Germline V gene data show CDR1 as SGHTA and CDR2 as FQGNSA. The CDR3 region is CASSLVLAGYTDTQYF. CDR3 sequence (DNA): TGTGCCAGCAGCTTAGTCCTAGCGGGATATACAGATACGCAGTATTTT.

The V gene is TRBV5-1, the J gene TRBJ2-5; D is ambiguous. Trimming removed 0 bases at V and 1 base at J, with 7 bases between. The germline gives CDR1 SGHRS, CDR2 YFSETQ. The CDR3 loop spans 14 amino acids. For the CDR3, the DNA is TGCGCCAGCAGCTTGGTTGGTATCCAAGAGACCCAGTACTTC. Protein product: CASSLVGIQETQYF. Full variable domain (missing parts from reference TRBV5-1 and TRBJ2-5): KAGVTQTPRYLIKTRGQQVTLSCSPISGHRSVSWYQQTPGQGLQFLFEYFSETQRNKGNFPGRFSGRQFSNSRSEMNVSTLELGDSALYLCASSLVGIQETQYFGPGTRLLVL.

The V gene is TRBV30, the J gene TRBJ2-5; unclear D gene. V was trimmed by 0 bases and J by 11 bases, leaving 16 bases between them. Germline V gene sequence: CDR1 GTSNPN, CDR2 SVGIG (reference sequence). The CDR3 spans 13 residues. CDR3 sequence reads: CAWSVASWGEQYF. DNA for the CDR3: TGTGCCTGGAGTGTCGCCTCTTGGGGTGAGCAGTACTTC.

The chain joins TRBV20-1 to TRBJ2-3; D perhaps matches TRBD2 (6 bases). Germline loops: CDR1 DFQATT, CDR2 SNEGSKA (reference sequence). The CDR3 spans 12 residues. Deletions cut 2 bases from V and 8 bases from J, with 11 bases between. The CDR3, as DNA: TGCAGTGCTAGAATTACGGGAGTTACGCAGTATTTT. Translation gives CSARITGVTQYF.

This clonotype was observed a few times. The V call is TRBV5-1, the J call TRBJ2-5; D unresolved. Germline V gives CDR1 SGHRS, CDR2 YFSETQ. The CDR3 consists of 14 residues. V lost 5 bases to trimming and J lost 4 bases, with 15 bases between them. DNA for the CDR3: TGCGCCAGCAGGGGTGGGCTCGAAGGAGAGACCCAGTACTTC. It yields the protein CASRGGLEGETQYF.

This chain joins TRBV20-1 and TRBJ2-1, with 9 bases that match TRBD2. Per the germline V gene, CDR1 is DFQATT and CDR2 is SNEGSKA (reference sequence). The trim removed 3 bases at V and 2 bases at J, leaving 14 bases unmatched. This CDR3 contains 18 residues. The CDR3: CSASRPSGKPYAYNEQFF. CDR3 nucleotides: TGCAGTGCTAGTAGGCCTAGCGGGAAGCCCTACGCCTACAATGAGCAGTTCTTC.

The rearrangement uses TRBV11-2 and TRBJ1-4; 10 nucleotides agree with TRBD1. Germline CDR1 reads SGHAT; CDR2 reads FQNNGV. The J segment lost 8 bases and the V segment lost 6 bases, leaving 9 bases of the junction unmatched. CDR3 size: 15 residues. The CDR3 DNA reads as TGTGCCAGCAGTTCCGGGACAGGGGATACCGAAAAACTGTTTTTT. Its translation is CASSSGTGDTEKLFF.

Only one count was recorded for this clonotype. This chain uses TRBV7-9 with TRBJ2-5, with no clear D. Looked up from germline, CDR1 is SEHNR and CDR2 is FQNEAQ (reference sequence). V was trimmed by 5 bases and J by 3 bases, leaving 10 bases between them. This CDR3 spans 13 amino acids. The CDR3 here is CASSPTLEETQYF. The CDR3 coding sequence is TGTGCCAGCAGCCCGACCCTAGAAGAGACCCAGTACTTC.

This clonotype was counted only a few times. This rearrangement joins TRBV12-3 or TRBV12-4 to TRBJ1-2; D is perhaps TRBD1 (5 bases). V gave up 1 base and J gave up 5 bases, with 14 bases separating them. This CDR3 is built from 15 residues. In DNA form, the CDR3 reads TGTGCCAGCAGTTTAGGCTGGGAGGGACCTTATGGCTACACCTTC. Its protein is CASSLGWEGPYGYTF.

There are a few counts of this clonotype. V and J are TRBV4-2 and TRBJ2-7, with a weak D call TRBD2 (5 bases). V was clipped by 1 base and J by 2 bases, with 12 bases between them. The CDR3 loop spans 15 amino acids. Germline values: CDR1 LGHNA, CDR2 YNFKEQ. As DNA, the CDR3 is TGTGCCAGCAGCCAAGGAGGGTATGATCCCTACGAGCAGTACTTC. Translating it yields CASSQGGYDPYEQYF.

Only one count was recorded for this clonotype. The chain combines TRBV5-1 with TRBJ1-2, with no clear D. Trimming shortened V by 3 bases and J by 3 bases, and 9 bases separated the two germline ends. Germline values: CDR1 SGHRS, CDR2 YFSETQ. This CDR3 has 13 amino acids. The CDR3: CASSSWTDYGYTF. The CDR3 nucleotides are TGCGCCAGCAGCTCATGGACCGACTATGGCTACACCTTC.